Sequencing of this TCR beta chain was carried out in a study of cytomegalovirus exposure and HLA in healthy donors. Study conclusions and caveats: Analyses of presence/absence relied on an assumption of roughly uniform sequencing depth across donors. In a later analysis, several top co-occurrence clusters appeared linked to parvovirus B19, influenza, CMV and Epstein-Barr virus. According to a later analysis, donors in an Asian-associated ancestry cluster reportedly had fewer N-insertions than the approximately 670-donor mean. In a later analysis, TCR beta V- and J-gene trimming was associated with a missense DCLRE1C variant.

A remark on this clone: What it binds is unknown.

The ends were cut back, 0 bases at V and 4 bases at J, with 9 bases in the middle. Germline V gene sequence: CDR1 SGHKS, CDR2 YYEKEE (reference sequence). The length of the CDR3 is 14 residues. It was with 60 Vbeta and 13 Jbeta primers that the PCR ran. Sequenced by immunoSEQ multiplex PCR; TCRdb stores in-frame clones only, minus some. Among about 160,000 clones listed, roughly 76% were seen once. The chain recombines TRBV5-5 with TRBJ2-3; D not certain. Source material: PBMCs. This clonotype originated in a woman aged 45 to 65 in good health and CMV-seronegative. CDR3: CASSLVSDADTQYF. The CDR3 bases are TGTGCCAGCAGCTTGGTAAGCGATGCAGATACGCAGTATTTT.